This T cell receptor (beta chain) was profiled in a study of blood T cells in healthy people across ages. Study-level information: Per every two T cells, about one barcoded beta molecule was captured by template switching. Study-wide results and caveats: Naive T cell percentage by flow cytometry tracked strongly with beta diversity.

The V gene's germline CDR1 is SGDLS and CDR2 YYNGEE. The J segment lost 9 bases and the V segment lost 3 bases, leaving 6 bases of the junction unmatched. The CDR3 extends over 13 amino acids. With respect to this clonotype: Its antigen remains unknown.

Alongside a J-beta primer mix, a sample-barcoded 5' primer served in a second PCR lasting about 7 to 12 cycles. Each cDNA was tagged by a template-switch adaptor containing 12 random nucleotides. Samples each returned at least 3 million CDR3-containing paired-end reads. TCRdb re-derived calls from the 5' RACE reads in MiXCR, one entry per CDR3 protein. The sample has around 690,000 distinct CDR3 sequences; around 54% are singletons. The V call is TRBV9, the J call TRBJ2-1; TRBD1 matches at 7 bases. The sample was blood. The receptor was isolated from a man aged 60 to 69 in good health. The CDR3 DNA reads as TGTGCCAGCAGCGAATGGGACAGCCGTGAGCAGTTCTTC. As protein: CASSEWDSREQFF.